This T cell receptor beta chain was captured in a study of blood T cell repertoires in COVID-19. Study summary: T cells, B-cell-depleted T cells, or PBMCs supplied cDNA or gDNA.

Original processing notes: Scientists estimated how many nucleated cells there were by amplifying reference gene primers. Sequenced by immunoSEQ multiplex PCR; TCRdb stores in-frame clones only, minus some. V and J calls and clone size come straight from that table; D and trimming were deduced from the DNA. The data hold more than 150,000 clones, with over 75% observed a single time. This TCR came from a middle-aged man with active or convalescent COVID-19. The sample was peripheral blood.

CDR3 in amino acids: CASSFSLGANEQYF. The CDR3 region has the DNA TGTGCCAGCAGTTTTAGTCTGGGGGCAAACGAGCAGTACTTC. This rearrangement joins TRBV28 to TRBJ2-7, with a weak D call TRBD1 (6 bases). The CDR3 consists of 14 residues. Germline V CDR1 and CDR2: MDHEN, SYDVKM. Trimming cost V 3 bases and J 5 bases, with 14 bases left between them.